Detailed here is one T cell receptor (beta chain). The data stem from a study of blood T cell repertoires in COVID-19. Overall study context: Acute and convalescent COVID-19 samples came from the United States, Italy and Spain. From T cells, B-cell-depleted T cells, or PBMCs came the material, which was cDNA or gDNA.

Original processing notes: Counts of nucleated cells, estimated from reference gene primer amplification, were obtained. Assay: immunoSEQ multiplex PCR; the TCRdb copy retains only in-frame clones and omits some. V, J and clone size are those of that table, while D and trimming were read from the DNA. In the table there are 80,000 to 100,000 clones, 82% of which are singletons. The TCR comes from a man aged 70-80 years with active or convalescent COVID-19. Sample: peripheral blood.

CDR3 DNA sequence: TGTGCCTGGAGTGTACCAAGACTGAGAACTGAAGCTTTCTTT. Protein: CAWSVPRLRTEAFF. The chain carries TRBV30 and TRBJ1-1; unclear D gene. The CDR3 consists of 14 residues. Deletions cut 0 bases from V and 5 bases from J, with 13 bases between. The germline CDR1 and CDR2 sequences are GTSNPN and SVGIG (reference sequence).